Each of the 3 T cell receptor beta chains below was sequenced from the same sample in a study of T cell changes during pregnancy in multiple sclerosis (dated by TCRdb to the late 2010s). The receptor library was made with the immunoSEQ multiplex PCR assay. In TCRdb, the immuneACCESS table is reduced to in-frame sequences with V and J assigned. These tables do not hold every clone; where another copy was compared, an unresolved V gene accounts for under half, and the others remain unexplained. For this sample there are 65,000 to 70,000 clones; about 92% appear just once. The ten largest make up roughly 1.9% of the sample. The starting material was peripheral blood, obtained in the third trimester of pregnancy. The source is a female donor in good health, enrolled as a control in a pregnancy study.

The chain carries TRBV6-5 and TRBJ1-1, with 7 nucleotides matching TRBD1. Germline V gives CDR1 MNHEY, CDR2 SVGAGI. The CDR3 runs to 14 residues. The J segment lost 0 bases and the V segment lost 6 bases, leaving 4 bases of the junction unmatched. The CDR3 sequence is CASSPTGLNTEAFF. In DNA, the CDR3 is TGTGCCAGCAGCCCGACAGGGTTGAACACTGAAGCTTTCTTT.

This clone was seen a single time. This rearrangement joins TRBV7-9 to TRBJ2-5; TRBD1 matches 7 bases. The CDR3 is 15 amino acids. CDR1 is SEHNR, CDR2 FQNEAQ, per germline (reference sequence). Trimming at V came to 5 bases and at J to 4 bases, leaving 10 bases not matched to a gene. CDR3 amino acids: CASSTITGAGETQYF. DNA for the CDR3: TGTGCCAGCAGCACCATTACAGGGGCCGGAGAGACCCAGTACTTC.

CDR3 residues: CASRHRVANYGYTF. Written as DNA, the CDR3 is TGTGCCAGCAGACACAGGGTGGCTAACTATGGCTACACCTTC. The chain has TRBV6-6 and TRBJ1-2; TRBD1 might be the D (6 bases). V was clipped by 6 bases and J by 0 bases, with 11 bases between them. The CDR3 is 14 amino acids. Germline CDR1 reads MNHNY; CDR2 reads SVGAGI (reference sequence).